One and the same sample provided the 10 T cell receptor beta chains below, sequenced in a study of cytomegalovirus exposure and HLA in healthy donors. The PCR was carried out with 60 Vbeta primers and 13 Jbeta primers. Repertoires were generated with immunoSEQ multiplex PCR, while TCRdb's copy carries only in-frame clones and drops some. The table shows 100,000 to 150,000 clones, with about three quarters occurring only once. Material: PBMCs. The receptors here all came from a man aged 25-45 years in good health and CMV-seronegative.

The V call is TRBV2, the J call TRBJ1-5; D unresolved. The length of the CDR3 is 14 residues. V was cut by 6 bases and J by 5 bases, with 14 bases left in between. Germline CDR1 is SNHLY and CDR2 is FYNNEI. The CDR3 DNA reads TGTGCCAGCAGCCGACAACAGTCCCATCAGCCCCAGCATTTT. Protein: CASSRQQSHQPQHF.

The chain combines TRBV9 with TRBJ2-5, with 13 bases aligning to TRBD2. Trimming at V came to 3 bases and at J to 3 bases, leaving 5 bases not matched to a gene. The CDR3 totals 16 residues. In germline, CDR1 is SGDLS, CDR2 YYNGEE. Here the CDR3 DNA reads TGTGCCAGCAGCGCTTTACTAGCGGGAGGGAAAGAGACCCAGTACTTC. Its protein is CASSALLAGGKETQYF.

The chain recombines TRBV29-1 with TRBJ1-4, with TRBD1 identical over 7 bases. The CDR3 has 15 amino acids. CDR1 SQVTM and CDR2 ANQGSEA come from the germline V gene. V lost 4 bases to trimming and J lost 6 bases; unmatched junction nucleotides: 11. This CDR3 reads CSVATFGTEYEKLFF. The CDR3 DNA is TGCAGCGTTGCCACCTTCGGGACAGAGTATGAAAAACTGTTTTTT.

This clone came up once. The chain joins TRBV27 to TRBJ1-1; D is unresolved. This CDR3 region has 15 residues. Germline V gene lookup returns CDR1 MNHEY and CDR2 SMNVEV (reference sequence). The germline V and J ends were trimmed by 3 bases and 5 bases, with 16 bases remaining between them. CDR3 residues: CASSLWAARGTEAFF. Here the CDR3 DNA reads TGTGCCAGCAGTTTGTGGGCAGCGCGAGGGACTGAAGCTTTCTTT.

The chain joins TRBV7-2 to TRBJ2-7; D is ambiguous. The germline V gene has CDR1 SGHTA and CDR2 FQGNSA. Trimming took off 2 bases at V and 2 bases at J, with 10 bases between the two ends. The CDR3 consists of 14 residues. In nucleotides, the CDR3 is TGTGCCAGCAGCTTACTAGGCACCACCTACGAGCAGTACTTC. It encodes CASSLLGTTYEQYF.

This clone came up once. The chain uses TRBV4-1 and TRBJ2-2; D remains ambiguous. The V and J ends lost 4 bases and 2 bases respectively, with 5 bases between them. The CDR3 sequence is 13 residues long. In germline, CDR1 is MGHRA, CDR2 YSYEKL. Here the CDR3 DNA reads TGCGCCAGCAGCCCGGTTAACACCGGGGAGCTGTTTTTT. Encoded protein: CASSPVNTGELFF.

The chain employs TRBV7-3 and TRBJ2-1; perhaps TRBD1 as D (5 bases). This CDR3 has 15 amino acids. CDR1 SGHTA and CDR2 FQGTGA come from the germline V gene. The V end lost 2 bases, the J end lost 3 bases, and 11 bases lay between the germline ends. CDR3 region: CASSLVGQGYNEQFF. DNA for the CDR3: TGTGCCAGCAGCTTAGTCGGGCAGGGCTACAATGAGCAGTTCTTC.

The chain has TRBV27 and TRBJ1-2, with D perhaps matching TRBD1 (5 bases). The CDR3 runs to 15 residues. Trimming left V 2 bases short and J 8 bases short, with 18 bases between. CDR1 MNHEY and CDR2 SMNVEV come from the germline V gene (reference sequence). The CDR3 is CASSLVAGQTGGYTF. The CDR3 DNA follows: TGTGCCAGCAGTTTAGTGGCAGGACAAACTGGAGGCTACACCTTC.

This sequence joins TRBV21-1 and TRBJ1-2; the D call of TRBD1 is as the table states it, not checked on the DNA. TRBV21-1 is given as a pseudogene. This CDR3 comprises 13 residues. CDR3 sequence reads: CASSTQDREGYTF. The CDR3 region has the DNA TGTGCCAGCAGCACTCAAGACAGGGAGGGCTACACCTTC.

CDR3 bases: TGTGCCATCAGTGAATGGAGCTCCGAAGCTGTAACTCACTATGGCTACACCTTC. Protein sequence: CAISEWSSEAVTHYGYTF. The chain is built from TRBV10-3 and TRBJ1-2; no firm D call. The CDR3 length is 18 residues. Trimming removed 3 bases from V and 3 bases from J, with 23 bases in between. Per germline, CDR1 ENHRY and CDR2 SYGVKD.